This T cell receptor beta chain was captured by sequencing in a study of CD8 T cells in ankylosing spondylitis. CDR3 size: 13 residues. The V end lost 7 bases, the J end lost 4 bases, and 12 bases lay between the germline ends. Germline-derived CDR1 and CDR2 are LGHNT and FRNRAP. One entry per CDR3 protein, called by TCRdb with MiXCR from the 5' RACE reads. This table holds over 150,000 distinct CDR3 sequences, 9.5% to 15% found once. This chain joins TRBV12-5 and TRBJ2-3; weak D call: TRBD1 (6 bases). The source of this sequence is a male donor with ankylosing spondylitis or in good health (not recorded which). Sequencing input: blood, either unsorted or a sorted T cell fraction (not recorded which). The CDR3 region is CASASPGADTQYF. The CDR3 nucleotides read TGTGCTAGTGCCAGTCCAGGGGCAGATACGCAGTATTTT.